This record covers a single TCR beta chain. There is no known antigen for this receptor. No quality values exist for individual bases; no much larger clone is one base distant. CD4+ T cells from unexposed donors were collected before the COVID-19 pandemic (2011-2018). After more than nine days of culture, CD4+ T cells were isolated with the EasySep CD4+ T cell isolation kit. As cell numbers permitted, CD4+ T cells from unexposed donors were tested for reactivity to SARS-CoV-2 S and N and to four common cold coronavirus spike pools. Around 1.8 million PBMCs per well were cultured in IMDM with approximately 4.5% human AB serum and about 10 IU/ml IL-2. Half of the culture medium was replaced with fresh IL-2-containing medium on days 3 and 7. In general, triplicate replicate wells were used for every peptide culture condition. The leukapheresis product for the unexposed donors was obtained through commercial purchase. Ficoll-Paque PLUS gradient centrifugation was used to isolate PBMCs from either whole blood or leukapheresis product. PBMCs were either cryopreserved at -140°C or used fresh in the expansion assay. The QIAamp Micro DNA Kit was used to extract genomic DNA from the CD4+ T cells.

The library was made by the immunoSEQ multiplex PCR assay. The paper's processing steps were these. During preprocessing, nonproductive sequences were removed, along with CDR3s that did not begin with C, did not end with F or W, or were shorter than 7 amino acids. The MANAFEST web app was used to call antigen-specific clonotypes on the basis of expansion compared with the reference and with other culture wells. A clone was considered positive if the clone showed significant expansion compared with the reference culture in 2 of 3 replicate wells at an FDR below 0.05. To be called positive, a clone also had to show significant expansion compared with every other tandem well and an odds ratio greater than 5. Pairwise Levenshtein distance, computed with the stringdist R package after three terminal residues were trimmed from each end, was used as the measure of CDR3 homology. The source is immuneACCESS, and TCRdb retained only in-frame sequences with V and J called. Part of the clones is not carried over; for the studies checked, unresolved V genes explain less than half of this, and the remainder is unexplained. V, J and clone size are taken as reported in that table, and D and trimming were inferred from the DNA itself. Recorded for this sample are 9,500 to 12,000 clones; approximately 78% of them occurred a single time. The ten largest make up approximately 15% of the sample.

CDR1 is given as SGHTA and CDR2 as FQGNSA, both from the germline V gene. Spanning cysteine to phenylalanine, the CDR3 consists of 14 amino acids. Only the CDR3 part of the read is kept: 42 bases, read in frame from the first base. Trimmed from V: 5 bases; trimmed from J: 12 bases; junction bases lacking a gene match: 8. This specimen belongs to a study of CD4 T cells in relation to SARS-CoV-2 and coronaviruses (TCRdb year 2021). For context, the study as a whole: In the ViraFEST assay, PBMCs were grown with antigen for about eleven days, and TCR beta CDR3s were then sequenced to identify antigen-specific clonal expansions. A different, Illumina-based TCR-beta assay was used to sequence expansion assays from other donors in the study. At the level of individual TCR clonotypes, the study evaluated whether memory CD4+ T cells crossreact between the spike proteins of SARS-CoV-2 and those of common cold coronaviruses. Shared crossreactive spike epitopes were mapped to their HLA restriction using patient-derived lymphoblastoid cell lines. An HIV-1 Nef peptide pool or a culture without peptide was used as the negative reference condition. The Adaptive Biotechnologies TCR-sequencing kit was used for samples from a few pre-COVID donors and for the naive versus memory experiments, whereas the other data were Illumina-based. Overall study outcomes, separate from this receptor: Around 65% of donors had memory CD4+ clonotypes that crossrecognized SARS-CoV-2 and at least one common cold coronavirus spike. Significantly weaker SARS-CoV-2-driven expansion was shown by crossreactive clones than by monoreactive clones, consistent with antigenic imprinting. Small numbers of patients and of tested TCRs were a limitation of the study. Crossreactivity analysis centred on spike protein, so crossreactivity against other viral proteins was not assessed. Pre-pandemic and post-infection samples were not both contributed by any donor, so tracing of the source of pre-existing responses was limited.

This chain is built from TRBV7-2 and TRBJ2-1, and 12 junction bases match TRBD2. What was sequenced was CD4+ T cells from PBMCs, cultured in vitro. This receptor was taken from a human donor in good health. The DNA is TGTGCCAGCAGCAGACTAGCGGGAGTGGTCGCGCAGTTCTTC. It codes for CASSRLAGVVAQFF.